This T cell receptor (beta chain) was recovered during a study of control samples from healthy donors and cancer patients. The table came from immunoSEQ multiplex PCR; TCRdb's copy has only in-frame clones and leaves some out. The table includes 80,000 to 100,000 clones, just over 85% detected once. The ends lost 2 bases at V and 2 bases at J; junction bases unmatched: 8. This CDR3 has 15 residues. Germline loops: CDR1 SQVTM, CDR2 ANQGSEA. Sequences were obtained from blood. V and J are TRBV29-1 and TRBJ2-7, with 8 nucleotides matching TRBD1. This receptor was obtained from a man younger than 40 in good health. CDR3 nucleotides: TGCAGCGTTGAATCAAACGAACAGGGGGCCTACGAGCAGTACTTC. This encodes CSVESNEQGAYEQYF.